The rows below give T cell receptor beta chains drawn from one sample of a study of shared clonotypes between healthy human individuals. Profiled with immunoSEQ multiplex PCR; TCRdb holds only in-frame clones, not every one. The table records roughly 760,000 clones, roughly 70% of them present only once. Specimen: memory CD4+ T cells sorted from blood. The receptors originated from a woman in her twenties or thirties in good health. The CDR3 runs from the conserved cysteine through the conserved F or W. D genes are given only for firm matches. Clone size is stated in some rows and not others, as once, few, many or a class when expanded.

v_call	j_call	d_call	clone_size	cdr3_nt	cdr3_aa
TRBV7-2	TRBJ1-5	.	.	TGTGCCAGCAGCGAGAGGGTGGATCAGCCCCAGCATTTT	CASSERVDQPQHF
TRBV5-1	TRBJ2-5	.	.	TGCGCCAGCAGCTTGGAAGGCCGGGAGACCCAGTACTTC	CASSLEGRETQYF
TRBV2	TRBJ1-2	.	once	TGTGCCAGCAGTGAAGGGAACAGGGCCTATGGCTACACCTTC	CASSEGNRAYGYTF
TRBV5-6	TRBJ2-7	.	.	TGTGCCAGCAGCTTGGAGCCGGGCTACGAGCAGTACTTC	CASSLEPGYEQYF
TRBV28	TRBJ2-3	.	.	TGTGCCAGCAGCCACCGGGATACGCAGTATTTT	CASSHRDTQYF
TRBV6-5	TRBJ2-2	TRBD2	few	TGTGCCAGCAGTTACTCGCGGGAGGCTAACACCGGGGAGCTGTTTTTT	CASSYSREANTGELFF
TRBV2	TRBJ2-7	TRBD2	.	TGTGCCAGCAGTGAAGGATGGGCTAGCGGGCTGGGAAGCTCCTACGAGCAGTACTTC	CASSEGWASGLGSSYEQYF
TRBV4-2	TRBJ1-1	.	once	TGTGCCAGCAGCTCCCCGGCGGCGTTGAACACTGAAGCTTTCTTT	CASSSPAALNTEAFF
TRBV9	TRBJ1-4	.	.	TGTGCCAGCAGCCCCCAGGGTTGGGGAAATGAAAAACTGTTTTTT	CASSPQGWGNEKLFF
TRBV28	TRBJ1-2	.	.	TGTGCCAGCAGTTTGCAGGGCTTGGGCTACACCTTC	CASSLQGLGYTF
TRBV11-2	TRBJ2-5	TRBD2	.	TGTGCCAGCAGCCGGGGCGTAACTAGCGGGTACCAAGAGACCCAGTACTTC	CASSRGVTSGYQETQYF
TRBV15	TRBJ2-7	TRBD1	few	TGTGCCACCAGCAGAGCCGGGACAGGGGCGCGGGAGCAGTACTTC	CATSRAGTGAREQYF
TRBV28	TRBJ1-6	.	once	TGTGCCAGCAGTTTATTGGGCAGATATAATTCACCCCTCCACTTT	CASSLLGRYNSPLHF
TRBV28	TRBJ2-7	.	.	TGTGCCAGCAGTTTAAATTGGGACTCTACCTACGAGCAGTACTTC	CASSLNWDSTYEQYF
TRBV5-8	TRBJ2-3	.	.	TGTGCCAGCAGCTTTTCTGGGGCAGATACGCAGTATTTT	CASSFSGADTQYF
TRBV4-1	TRBJ1-1	TRBD1	.	TGCGCCAGCAGCCGCAAGACCCAAACAGGGGTGAACACTGAAGCTTTCTTT	CASSRKTQTGVNTEAFF
TRBV6-6	TRBJ2-7	TRBD2	.	TGTGCCAGCAGTTACCCGGGGGGTGAAGAGCAGTACTTC	CASSYPGGEEQYF
TRBV28	TRBJ2-7	.	.	TGTGCCAGCAGTTTGGGCAGCGTCTACGAGCAGTACTTC	CASSLGSVYEQYF
TRBV7-2	TRBJ1-1	.	.	TGTGCCAGCAGCCAAACACAGATGAACACTGAAGCTTTCTTT	CASSQTQMNTEAFF
TRBV27	TRBJ1-1	.	.	TGTGCCAGCAAGACCGGCAGGGGAGGTGGTAGCACTGAAGCTTTCTTT	CASKTGRGGGSTEAFF
TRBV28	TRBJ1-2	TRBD1	.	TGTGCCAGCAGGGGGACAGGGATAGGCTATGGCTACACCTTC	CASRGTGIGYGYTF
TRBV28	TRBJ1-1	.	.	TGTGCCAGCAGTTCCGTGGACAGTACAATGAACACTGAAGCTTTCTTT	CASSSVDSTMNTEAFF
TRBV5-1	TRBJ2-1	.	.	TGCGCCAGCAGCTTGGGTGACGAGAACAATGAGCAGTTCTTC	CASSLGDENNEQFF
TRBV7-2	TRBJ1-5	.	once	TGTGCCAGCAGCTTGACAGCGCCCAATCAGCCCCAGCATTTT	CASSLTAPNQPQHF
TRBV2	TRBJ2-2	TRBD2	.	TGTGCCAGCGGGGGGAGGGTTGTCGCCGGGGAGCTGTTTTTT	CASGGRVVAGELFF
TRBV29-1	TRBJ1-4	.	.	TGCAGCGCCACAGAGACAACTAATGAAAAACTGTTTTTT	CSATETTNEKLFF
TRBV4-2	TRBJ2-1	.	.	TGTGCCAGCAGCCAAGGAAGAGTAGTGGTGGGGGTGCAGTTCTTC	CASSQGRVVVGVQFF
TRBV28	TRBJ2-7	.	.	TGTGCCAGCAGTTTAACGGGAGAAAGGTACGAGCAGTACTTC	CASSLTGERYEQYF
TRBV29-1	TRBJ1-3	.	.	TGCAGCGTTGTGTACTCTGGAAACACCATATATTTT	CSVVYSGNTIYF
TRBV18	TRBJ1-2	.	.	TGTGCCAGCTCACCACTTCGACAGATAAACTATGGCTACACCTTC	CASSPLRQINYGYTF
TRBV11-2	TRBJ1-2	.	.	TGTGCCAGCAGCCAGCCGTTGGGGGCTCAAGGCTACACCTTC	CASSQPLGAQGYTF
TRBV15	TRBJ2-5	.	.	TGTGCCACCAGCAGACCGGGGACGGCTCAAGAGACCCAGTACTTC	CATSRPGTAQETQYF
TRBV2	TRBJ2-6	.	once	TGTGCCAGCAGTTCTACAGGGAGGGCTGGGGCCAACGTCCTGACTTTC	CASSSTGRAGANVLTF
TRBV5-6	TRBJ1-2	TRBD1	.	TGTGCCAGCAGCTTCCCAGGGGGCGCCGACTATGGCTACACCTTC	CASSFPGGADYGYTF
TRBV5-1	TRBJ1-5	.	.	TGCGCCAGCAGCTTGGGGGAGGGAGGGCAGCCCCAGCATTTT	CASSLGEGGQPQHF
TRBV5-6	TRBJ2-1	TRBD1	.	TGTGCCAGCAGCCCGTTGACAGGGGTTTTCAATGAGCAGTTCTTC	CASSPLTGVFNEQFF
TRBV27	TRBJ1-1	.	.	TGTGCCAGCAGTCGACCGGGACAGAACACTGAAGCTTTCTTT	CASSRPGQNTEAFF
TRBV7-9	TRBJ1-4	.	.	TGTGCCAAGACAGGTTTGGGTGAAAAACTGTTTTTT	CAKTGLGEKLFF
TRBV29-1	TRBJ1-1	.	.	TGCAGCGTTGAACGGTTCCTGAACACTGAAGCTTTCTTT	CSVERFLNTEAFF
TRBV6-1	TRBJ1-5	.	.	TGTGCCAGCAGCTACAGAATAAATCAGCCCCAGCATTTT	CASSYRINQPQHF
TRBV19	TRBJ1-1	.	few	TGTGCCAGTAGTAGTAGCTACGACACTGAAGCTTTCTTT	CASSSSYDTEAFF
TRBV28	TRBJ2-6	.	.	TGTGCCAGCACACAGGGTTTTGGGGCCAACGTCCTGACTTTC	CASTQGFGANVLTF
TRBV4-1	TRBJ2-5	TRBD1	.	TGCGCCAGCAGCCAGAAAGGACAGGCCCGTGAGACCCAGTACTTC	CASSQKGQARETQYF
TRBV7-9	TRBJ2-7	.	.	TGTGCCAGCAGCCCGAGGGGGGGCCCACGGGCCTACGAGCAGTACTTC	CASSPRGGPRAYEQYF
TRBV27	TRBJ1-1	TRBD1	once	TGTGCCAGCAGTCCCGGGACAGGCGGTGGCGGCAACACTGAAGCTTTCTTT	CASSPGTGGGGNTEAFF
TRBV2	TRBJ1-1	.	.	TGTGCCAGCAGTGAATACTTAGGGAACACTGAAGCTTTCTTT	CASSEYLGNTEAFF
TRBV27	TRBJ2-7	.	few	TGTGCCAGGTTCTCCTACGAGCAGTACTTC	CARFSYEQYF
TRBV7-2	TRBJ2-3	.	.	TGTGCCAGCAGCTTAGTTCTAACAGATACGCAGTATTTT	CASSLVLTDTQYF
TRBV29-1	TRBJ2-1	.	many	TGCAGCGTTGAAGAGGTTGGGAGAACCTACAATGAGCAGTTCTTC	CSVEEVGRTYNEQFF
TRBV19	TRBJ1-4	.	.	TGTGCCAGTAGCCAGACAGCCGCAACTAATGAAAAACTGTTTTTT	CASSQTAATNEKLFF